This is a list of T cell receptor beta chains from one sample in a study of cytomegalovirus exposure and HLA in healthy donors. Libraries were prepared by immunoSEQ multiplex PCR; TCRdb keeps only in-frame clonotypes and omits some of them. This table holds around 160,000 clones, 60% to 85% found once. The specimen sequenced was PBMCs. The source of these receptors is a man aged 50 to 59 in good health and CMV-seropositive. Each CDR3 is given with its conserved first and last residue. The order of the fields is V gene, D gene, clone size, J gene, CDR3 DNA, CDR3 protein. D genes are given only for firm matches. Some rows mark clone size as missing; the rest say once, few, many or name a class of expanded clone.

TRBV15	.	.	TRBJ2-7	TGTGCCACCAGACAGGACTCCTACGAGCAGTACTTC	CATRQDSYEQYF
TRBV4-1	TRBD2	.	TRBJ2-7	TGCGCCAGCAGCCAAGGGGCTCTAGCGGGGAGCTCCTACGAGCAGTACTTC	CASSQGALAGSSYEQYF
TRBV6-5	.	.	TRBJ2-6	TGTGCCAGCAGTTACACAGGGTTTGGGGCCAACGTCCTGACTTTC	CASSYTGFGANVLTF
TRBV5-1	.	.	TRBJ2-5	TGCGCCAGCAGCTGGAGGGATTTAGGAGAGACCCAGTACTTC	CASSWRDLGETQYF
TRBV16	.	few	TRBJ2-7	TGTGCCAGCAGCCAATCGCAGGCAGGGGGGACCTACGAGCAGTACTTC	CASSQSQAGGTYEQYF
TRBV28	TRBD1	.	TRBJ2-3	TGTGCCAGCAACAGGGGGTTAACAGATACGCAGTATTTT	CASNRGLTDTQYF
TRBV7-2	.	.	TRBJ1-5	TGTGCCAGCAGCCCACAACCTACGGGAGGCAATCAGCCCCAGCATTTT	CASSPQPTGGNQPQHF
TRBV5-1	TRBD2	few	TRBJ2-5	TGCGCCAGCACAGCGCCACTAGCGGGGGGGAGAGAGACCCAGTACTTC	CASTAPLAGGRETQYF
TRBV29-1	TRBD1	.	TRBJ2-7	TGCAGCGTTGGACTCATGACCCGGGACAGCTTTCTGGAGCAGTACTTC	CSVGLMTRDSFLEQYF
TRBV7-8	TRBD2	.	TRBJ2-2	TGTGCCAGCAGCTTGGGACTAGCGGGGACCGGGGAGCTGTTTTTT	CASSLGLAGTGELFF
TRBV14	.	.	TRBJ2-2	TGTGCCAGCAGCCAACGGGGAATGGCCGGGGAGCTGTTTTTT	CASSQRGMAGELFF
TRBV7-2	.	few	TRBJ1-5	TGTGCCAGCAGCCCGGACAGTAGCAATCAGCCCCAGCATTTT	CASSPDSSNQPQHF
TRBV19	TRBD1	.	TRBJ1-2	TGTGCCAGTAGCGGGACAGGGATTGGAGGCTATGGCTACACCTTC	CASSGTGIGGYGYTF
TRBV5-6	.	.	TRBJ1-1	TGTGCCAGCAGCTTGGTTAGTGGGACTCTGGGCACTGAAGCTTTCTTT	CASSLVSGTLGTEAFF
TRBV27	TRBD1	.	TRBJ1-5	TGTGCCAGCAGTCTGGCAGGGGGGAATCAGCCCCAGCATTTT	CASSLAGGNQPQHF
TRBV4-2	.	.	TRBJ1-5	TGTGCCAGCAGCCAAGAGACAGGCAATCAGCCCCAGCATTTT	CASSQETGNQPQHF
TRBV4-1	TRBD2	.	TRBJ2-2	TGCGCCAGCAGCCAGCTTGGACTAGCGGGGGGGCCAAACACCGGGGAGCTGTTTTTT	CASSQLGLAGGPNTGELFF
TRBV6-1	TRBD2	.	TRBJ2-2	TGTGCCGTAACTAGCGGGGGATCCGACACCGGGGAGCTGTTTTTT	CAVTSGGSDTGELFF
TRBV30	.	few	TRBJ1-4	TGTGCCTGGAGTACAAGGGTGGGAGTAGCTAATGAAAAACTGTTTTTT	CAWSTRVGVANEKLFF
TRBV7-2	.	few	TRBJ2-1	TGTGCCAGCAGCTTAGAGACAGGCGAGCAGTTCTTC	CASSLETGEQFF
TRBV4-2	TRBD2	once	TRBJ2-2	TGTGCCAGCAGCCAAGCCAGCGGGGGGGCCGGGGAGCTGTTTTTT	CASSQASGGAGELFF
TRBV19	TRBD1	.	TRBJ1-3	TGTGCCAGTAGTCAGACAGGGAACGGAAACACCATATATTTT	CASSQTGNGNTIYF
TRBV7-3	.	.	TRBJ2-5	TGTGCCAGCAGCTTTCGTCCGGGAAACCAAGAGACCCAGTACTTC	CASSFRPGNQETQYF
TRBV28	TRBD1	few	TRBJ1-5	TGTGCCAGCCAAGTGAGGACAGGGGGGTTCAATCAGCCCCAGCATTTT	CASQVRTGGFNQPQHF
TRBV7-2	.	once	TRBJ2-2	TGTGCCAGCAGCAGACGGGACTTGAACACCGGGGAGCTGTTTTTT	CASSRRDLNTGELFF
TRBV5-1	.	.	TRBJ1-3	TGCGCCAGCAGCTTGGCCGGGGGGCAGAGCTCTGGAAACACCATATATTTT	CASSLAGGQSSGNTIYF
TRBV7-2	TRBD2	once	TRBJ2-1	TGTGCCAGCAGCTTAAGTAGGACTAGCGGGGGGGTCGGGTTCTTC	CASSLSRTSGGVGFF
TRBV7-2	.	few	TRBJ1-4	TGTGCCAGCAGCTTACGACAGGCTAATGAAAAACTGTTTTTT	CASSLRQANEKLFF
TRBV28	.	.	TRBJ1-2	TGTGCCAGCAGTTTAGGGCAGAGTTACTATGGCTACACCTTC	CASSLGQSYYGYTF
TRBV7-5	.	.	TRBJ1-2	TGTGCCAGAAGCCCCCGAGATCACTATGGCTACACCTTC	CARSPRDHYGYTF
TRBV4-3	TRBD1	once	TRBJ1-6	TGCGCCAGCAGCCAAGACCCGGGACAGGGGGATTCACCCCTCCACTTT	CASSQDPGQGDSPLHF
TRBV19	TRBD1	once	TRBJ1-1	TGTGCCAGTAGGCCCCGACAGGGGGTGCCTGAAGCTTTCTTT	CASRPRQGVPEAFF